The rows below give T cell receptor beta chains drawn from one sample of a study of T cell responses to AZD1222 COVID-19 vaccine. The method was immunoSEQ multiplex PCR; TCRdb's version includes in-frame clones alone and lacks a portion of them. The sample has 88,000 or so clones; 89% are singletons. The material was peripheral blood, obtained on day 0 of AZD1222 vaccination. The receptor source for this set is an adult in good health. CDR3s include the opening cysteine and the closing phenylalanine or tryptophan. The D gene is left open where the match is weak. A clone size is listed for some rows: how often the clone was seen (once, few, many), or a class if it is expanded.

-	TRBV4-3	TRBJ2-3	-	CASSPLFGSGDTQYF	TGCGCCAGCAGCCCACTTTTTGGTTCCGGGGATACGCAGTATTTT
-	TRBV29-1	TRBJ2-3	-	CSVGQGSLPDTQYF	TGCAGCGTGGGGCAGGGTTCTCTCCCGGATACGCAGTATTTT
TRBD1	TRBV4-2	TRBJ2-7	few	CASSQDTGTAYEQYF	TGTGCCAGCAGCCAAGACACCGGGACAGCGTACGAGCAGTACTTC
-	TRBV12-3/TRBV12-4	TRBJ2-7	once	CASSHSRFYEQYF	TGTGCCAGCAGTCACAGCCGGTTCTACGAGCAGTACTTC
-	TRBV11-3	TRBJ2-2	-	CASSLVPGELFF	TGTGCCAGCAGCTTAGTTCCCGGGGAGCTGTTTTTT
-	TRBV18	TRBJ1-1	-	CASSAGLNTEAFF	TGTGCCAGCTCGGCGGGGTTGAACACTGAAGCTTTCTTT
-	TRBV7-9	TRBJ2-7	-	CASSQSSGEQYF	TGTGCCAGCAGCCAGAGTTCGGGCGAGCAGTACTTC
-	TRBV6-2/TRBV6-3	TRBJ2-7	once	CASSYGFGFSYEQYF	TGTGCCAGCAGTTACGGATTTGGATTCTCCTACGAGCAGTACTTC
TRBD1	TRBV11-3	TRBJ2-5	-	CASSSRTGGETQYF	TGTGCCAGCAGCTCGCGGACAGGGGGAGAGACCCAGTACTTC
-	TRBV20-1	TRBJ1-2	once	CSASRDNIYGYTF	TGCAGTGCTAGTCGGGACAACATCTATGGCTACACCTTC
-	TRBV4-3	TRBJ2-3	once	CASSQRGGDTDTQYF	TGCGCCAGCAGCCAAAGAGGGGGAGACACAGATACGCAGTATTTT
-	TRBV25-1	TRBJ2-5	-	CASTSSGETQYF	TGTGCCAGTACATCCAGCGGGGAGACCCAGTACTTC
-	TRBV5-6	TRBJ1-6	-	CASSPTDSYNSPLHF	TGTGCCAGCAGCCCTACAGACTCGTATAATTCACCCCTCCACTTT
-	TRBV9	TRBJ2-1	-	CASSARPYSYNEQFF	TGTGCCAGCAGCGCAAGACCCTATTCCTACAATGAGCAGTTCTTC
TRBD2	TRBV7-2	TRBJ2-7	once	CASSSTSGRYEQYF	TGTGCCAGCAGCTCGACTAGCGGGAGGTACGAGCAGTACTTC
-	TRBV24-1	TRBJ2-5	-	CATSDMAGETQYF	TGTGCCACCAGTGACATGGCGGGGGAGACCCAGTACTTC
-	TRBV12-3/TRBV12-4	TRBJ1-5	-	CASSFRAEPQHF	TGTGCCAGCAGTTTTCGCGCGGAGCCCCAGCATTTT
TRBD2	TRBV20-1	TRBJ2-1	few	CSASIRTSGGFEQFF	TGCAGTGCTAGTATTCGGACTAGCGGGGGATTCGAGCAGTTCTTC
-	TRBV12-5	TRBJ2-3	-	CASNGGGDTQYF	TGTGCTAGCAACGGAGGGGGGGATACGCAGTATTTT
TRBD2	TRBV11-2	TRBJ2-2	-	CASSSPIAGAAGELFF	TGTGCCAGCAGCTCCCCCATAGCGGGAGCAGCGGGGGAGCTGTTTTTT
-	TRBV19	TRBJ2-1	-	CASSMEGDNEQFF	TGTGCCAGTAGTATGGAGGGAGACAATGAGCAGTTCTTC
TRBD2	TRBV27	TRBJ2-7	-	CASAASGRARSYEQYF	TGTGCCAGCGCCGCTAGCGGGAGGGCCCGGTCCTACGAGCAGTACTTC
TRBD1	TRBV7-2	TRBJ1-1	-	CASSRDLGQGPTEAFF	TGTGCCAGCAGCCGCGATTTGGGACAGGGACCCACTGAAGCTTTCTTT
-	TRBV30	TRBJ2-3	-	CAWSTLGIPDTQYF	TGTGCCTGGAGTACCCTGGGGATCCCAGATACGCAGTATTTT
-	TRBV24-1	TRBJ2-3	-	CATSRQGDLTDTQYF	TGTGCCACCTCGCGGCAGGGTGACCTCACAGATACGCAGTATTTT
TRBD1	TRBV5-6	TRBJ1-2	-	CASLWTGEPHGYTF	TGTGCCAGCCTTTGGACAGGGGAACCCCATGGCTACACCTTC
-	TRBV7-8	TRBJ2-1	-	CASSLEVEQFF	TGTGCCAGCAGCTTAGAGGTTGAGCAGTTCTTC
-	TRBV29-1	TRBJ2-1	-	CSVETPEAGVYNEQFF	TGCAGCGTTGAAACCCCAGAGGCAGGGGTCTACAATGAGCAGTTCTTC
-	TRBV4-3	TRBJ2-2	-	CASSQNGGLVFTGELFF	TGCGCCAGCAGTCAAAACGGGGGGCTGGTGTTCACCGGGGAGCTGTTTTTT
TRBD2	TRBV5-6	TRBJ2-1	-	CASTLGGGGEQFF	TGTGCCAGCACCCTCGGGGGGGGCGGTGAGCAGTTCTTC
-	TRBV5-1	TRBJ2-3	-	CASSPNRGLGRTDTQYF	TGCGCCAGCAGCCCCAACCGGGGGCTAGGGCGCACAGATACGCAGTATTTT
-	TRBV18	TRBJ2-7	-	CASSPMRRFEQYF	TGTGCCAGCTCACCAATGAGGAGGTTCGAGCAGTACTTC
-	TRBV12-3/TRBV12-4	TRBJ1-1	-	CASSLRHLGEAFF	TGTGCCAGCAGTTTACGCCATCTCGGTGAAGCTTTCTTT
-	TRBV19	TRBJ2-1	once	CASSLGTKQFF	TGTGCCAGTAGTTTGGGAACTAAACAGTTCTTC
-	TRBV5-1	TRBJ2-1	-	CASSLRSGATYNEQFF	TGCGCCAGCAGCTTAAGGAGCGGCGCTACCTACAATGAGCAGTTCTTC
-	TRBV10-3	TRBJ1-6	-	CASTGVDNSPLHF	TGTGCCAGCACCGGGGTAGATAATTCACCCCTCCACTTT
-	TRBV19	TRBJ1-2	-	CASTRGLDYGYTF	TGTGCCAGTACCAGGGGCCTCGACTATGGCTACACCTTC